What follows are 10 T cell receptor beta chains derived from one specimen sequenced in a study of PD-L1 blockade in urothelial cancer. Time point specified: pretreatment peripheral blood. Generated by immunoSEQ multiplex PCR, the TCRdb table keeps only in-frame clones and is missing some. Of about 50,000 clones in the sample, approximately 77% were seen once. Source: PBMCs, taken around atezolizumab (anti-PD-L1) treatment. The source of these receptors is a man between 65 and 85 years old with urothelial cancer.

V is TRBV28 and J is TRBJ1-4; 7 bases are shared with TRBD1. V was pared by 6 bases and J by 7 bases, with 11 bases of the junction left unmatched. The CDR3 has 15 amino acids. Germline V gene data show CDR1 as MDHEN and CDR2 as SYDVKM. The CDR3 region is CASREPGQSIEKLFF. DNA for the CDR3: TGTGCCAGCAGGGAACCGGGACAGTCGATTGAAAAACTGTTTTTT.

This clone has only one observation. The chain recombines TRBV10-3 with TRBJ2-3; a weak D match, TRBD1 (7 bases). The V gene's germline CDR1 is ENHRY and CDR2 SYGVKD. This CDR3 has 15 residues. Trimming removed 5 bases from V and 0 bases from J, with 12 bases in between. The CDR3 is CAISLQGTSTDTQYF. In DNA, the CDR3 is TGTGCCATCAGTTTACAGGGGACTAGCACAGATACGCAGTATTTT.

The chain uses TRBV5-8 and TRBJ1-1; no clear D. Trimming stripped 5 bases from V and 1 base from J, with 9 bases between. The CDR3 totals 13 residues. CDR1 is SGHTS, CDR2 YDEGEE, per germline. CDR3 loop: CASRPGKNTEAFF. The CDR3 DNA sequence: TGTGCCAGCAGGCCGGGGAAGAACACTGAAGCTTTCTTT.

This chain links TRBV30 with TRBJ2-1, with D uncertain. V lost 0 bases and J lost 5, with 17 bases in between. The CDR3 is 16 amino acids. Germline V gene sequence: CDR1 GTSNPN, CDR2 SVGIG (reference sequence). The CDR3 is CAWSVPESLGHNEQFF. CDR3 in DNA: TGTGCCTGGAGTGTACCCGAATCGCTAGGCCACAATGAGCAGTTCTTC.

This sequence joins TRBV21-1 and TRBJ1-5; the D call in the table, TRBD1, was not verified against the DNA. TRBV21-1 is shown as a pseudogene. The CDR3 contains 17 residues. CDR3: CASSSGTGNVSNQPQHF. The CDR3 DNA follows: TGTGCCAGCAGTTCCGGGACAGGGAATGTTAGCAATCAGCCCCAGCATTTT.

The chain employs TRBV4-2 and TRBJ2-1; TRBD2 matches 7 bases. The CDR3 extends over 16 amino acids. J gave up 1 base and V 3 bases, and 6 bases lay outside the gene matches. Per the germline V gene, CDR1 is LGHNA and CDR2 is YNFKEQ. The CDR3 spells CASSQRSGDSYNEQFF. As DNA, the CDR3 is TGTGCCAGCAGCCAGCGCAGCGGGGATTCCTACAATGAGCAGTTCTTC.

This clone was observed a single time. This sequence joins TRBV14 and TRBJ2-1; 7 bases are shared with TRBD2. There are 16 residues in the CDR3. V lost 2 bases, J lost 2 bases, and 6 bases stayed unmatched. In germline, CDR1 is SGHDN, CDR2 FVKESK. The CDR3 sequence: CASSQLSSGPYNEQFF. The CDR3 bases are TGTGCCAGCAGCCAATTATCTAGCGGCCCCTACAATGAGCAGTTCTTC.

The J gene is TRBJ2-7, the V gene TRBV7-9; 14 positions agree with TRBD2. Germline lookup yields CDR1 SEHNR and CDR2 FQNEAQ (reference sequence). The CDR3 sequence is 16 residues long. V was clipped by 5 bases and J by 6 bases; unmatched bases: 9. CDR3 DNA sequence: TGTGCCAGCAGCCCCCGTTCGGGACTAGCGGGAGTCGAGCAGTACTTC. This translates into CASSPRSGLAGVEQYF.

In its sample, this clone was seen once. This chain uses TRBV13 with TRBJ2-5; 7 bases are a match to TRBD2. Germline-derived CDR1 and CDR2 are PRHDT and FYEKMQ (reference sequence). The CDR3 is made up of 13 amino acids. V was pared by 7 bases and J by 5 bases, with 7 bases of the junction left unmatched. The CDR3 region is CASTISGVETQYF. CDR3 DNA: TGTGCCAGCACCATCAGCGGGGTGGAGACCCAGTACTTC.

Written as DNA, the CDR3 is TGTGCCAGCAGCTCGCGACAGGGGGCTGAAGCTTTCTTT. Translated: CASSSRQGAEAFF. The V call is TRBV7-3, the J call TRBJ1-1; 9 positions agree with TRBD1. In germline, CDR1 is SGHTA, CDR2 FQGTGA. This CDR3 region has 13 residues. The V gene end was trimmed by 4 bases and the J gene end by 6 bases; junction bases not matched to a gene: 3.